The text below deals with one T cell receptor (beta chain). The data are from a study of T cell changes during pregnancy in multiple sclerosis. Sequenced by immunoSEQ multiplex PCR; TCRdb stores in-frame clones only, minus some. The sample contains about 79,000 clones, 75% to 95% of which appear only once. The receptor was derived from a female donor with multiple sclerosis, enrolled in a pregnancy study. Sequencing used CD4+ T cells from peripheral blood mononuclear cells, obtained in the second trimester of pregnancy.

The CDR3 nucleotides are TGTGCCAGCAGCGTAGAATGGGCTAGCACGGCTGAGCAGTTCTTC. Amino acids: CASSVEWASTAEQFF. The chain employs TRBV9 and TRBJ2-1; possible D gene TRBD2, 5 bases. Per germline, CDR1 SGDLS and CDR2 YYNGEE. V was trimmed by 0 bases and J by 9 bases, leaving 16 bases between them. This CDR3 is built from 15 residues.